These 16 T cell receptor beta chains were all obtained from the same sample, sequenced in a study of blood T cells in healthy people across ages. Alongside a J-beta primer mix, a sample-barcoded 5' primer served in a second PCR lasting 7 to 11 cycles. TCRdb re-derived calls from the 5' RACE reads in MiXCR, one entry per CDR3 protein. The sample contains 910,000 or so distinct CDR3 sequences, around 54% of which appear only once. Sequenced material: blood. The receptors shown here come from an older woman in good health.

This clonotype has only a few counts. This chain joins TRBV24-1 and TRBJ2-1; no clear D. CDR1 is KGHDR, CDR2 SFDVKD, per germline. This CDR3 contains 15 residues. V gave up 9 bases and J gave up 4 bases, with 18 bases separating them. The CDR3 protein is CATAPAGPLYNEQFF. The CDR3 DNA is TGTGCCACCGCCCCGGCCGGGCCTCTTTACAATGAGCAGTTCTTC.

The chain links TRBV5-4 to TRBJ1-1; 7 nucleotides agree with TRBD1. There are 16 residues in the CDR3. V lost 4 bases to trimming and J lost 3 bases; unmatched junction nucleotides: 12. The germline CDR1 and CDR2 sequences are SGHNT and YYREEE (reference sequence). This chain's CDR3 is CASSPGGGRGDTEAFF. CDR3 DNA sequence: TGTGCCAGCAGCCCAGGGGGGGGGCGAGGGGACACTGAAGCTTTCTTT.

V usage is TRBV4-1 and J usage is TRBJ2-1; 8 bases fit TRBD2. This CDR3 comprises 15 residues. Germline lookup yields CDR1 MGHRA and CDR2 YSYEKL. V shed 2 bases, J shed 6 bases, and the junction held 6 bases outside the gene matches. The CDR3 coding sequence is TGCGCCAGCAGCCAACCAAGGACTAGCATCAATGAGCAGTTCTTC. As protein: CASSQPRTSINEQFF.

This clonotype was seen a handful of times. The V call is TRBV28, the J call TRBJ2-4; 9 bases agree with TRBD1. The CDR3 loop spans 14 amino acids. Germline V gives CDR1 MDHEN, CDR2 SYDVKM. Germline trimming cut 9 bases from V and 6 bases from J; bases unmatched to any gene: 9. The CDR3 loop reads CASGGQGAPNIQYF. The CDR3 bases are TGTGCCAGTGGGGGACAGGGTGCCCCAAACATTCAGTACTTC.

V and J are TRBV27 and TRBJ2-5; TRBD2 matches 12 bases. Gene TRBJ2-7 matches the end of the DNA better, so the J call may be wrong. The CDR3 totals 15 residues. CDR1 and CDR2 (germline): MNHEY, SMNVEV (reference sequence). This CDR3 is CASSYPASGRDEQYF. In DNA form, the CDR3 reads TGTGCCAGCAGTTACCCAGCTAGCGGGAGGGACGAGCAGTACTTC.

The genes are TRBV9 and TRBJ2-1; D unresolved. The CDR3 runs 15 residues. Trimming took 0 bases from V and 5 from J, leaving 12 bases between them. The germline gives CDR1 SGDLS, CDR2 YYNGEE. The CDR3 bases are TGTGCCAGCAGCGTAGGACCCCCAACCCACAATGAGCAGTTCTTC. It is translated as CASSVGPPTHNEQFF.

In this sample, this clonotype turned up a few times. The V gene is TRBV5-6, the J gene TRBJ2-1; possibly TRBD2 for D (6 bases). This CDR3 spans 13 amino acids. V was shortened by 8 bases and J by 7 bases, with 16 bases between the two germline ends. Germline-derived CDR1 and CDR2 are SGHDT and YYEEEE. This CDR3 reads CASTGTGENEQFF. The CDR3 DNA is TGTGCCAGTACCGGGACGGGAGAGAATGAGCAGTTCTTC.

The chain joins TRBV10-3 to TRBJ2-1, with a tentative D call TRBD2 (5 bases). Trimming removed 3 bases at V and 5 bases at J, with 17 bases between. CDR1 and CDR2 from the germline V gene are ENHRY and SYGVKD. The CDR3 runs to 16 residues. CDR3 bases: TGTGCCATCAGTGATGTAAGAGGGAGAGATCACAATGAGCAGTTCTTC. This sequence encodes CAISDVRGRDHNEQFF.

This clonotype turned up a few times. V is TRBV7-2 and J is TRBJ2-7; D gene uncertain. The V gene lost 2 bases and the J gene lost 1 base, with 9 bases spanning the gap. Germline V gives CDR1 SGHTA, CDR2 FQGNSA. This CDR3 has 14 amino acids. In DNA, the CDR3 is TGTGCCAGCAGCTTACAAGGCCAGTCCTACGAGCAGTACTTC. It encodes CASSLQGQSYEQYF.

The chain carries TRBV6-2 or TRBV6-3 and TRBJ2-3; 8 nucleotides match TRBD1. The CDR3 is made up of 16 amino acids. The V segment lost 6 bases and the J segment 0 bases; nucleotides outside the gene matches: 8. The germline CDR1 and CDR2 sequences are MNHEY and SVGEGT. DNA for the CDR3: TGTGCCAGCAGGCCTCATGGACAGGGAAGCACAGATACGCAGTATTTT. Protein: CASRPHGQGSTDTQYF.

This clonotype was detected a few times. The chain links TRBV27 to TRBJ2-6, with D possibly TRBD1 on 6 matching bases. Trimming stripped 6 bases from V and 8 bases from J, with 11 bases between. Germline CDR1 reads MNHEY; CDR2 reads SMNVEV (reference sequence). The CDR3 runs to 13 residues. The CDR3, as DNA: TGTGCCAGCAGACCACAGGGTTCCAACGTCCTGACTTTC. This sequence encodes CASRPQGSNVLTF.

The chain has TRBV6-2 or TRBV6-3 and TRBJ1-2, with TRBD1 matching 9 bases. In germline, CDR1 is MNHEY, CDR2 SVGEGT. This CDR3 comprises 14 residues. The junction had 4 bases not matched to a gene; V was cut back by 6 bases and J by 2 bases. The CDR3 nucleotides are TGTGCCAGCAGACCCGGGACAGGGAACTATGGCTACACCTTC. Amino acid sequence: CASRPGTGNYGYTF.

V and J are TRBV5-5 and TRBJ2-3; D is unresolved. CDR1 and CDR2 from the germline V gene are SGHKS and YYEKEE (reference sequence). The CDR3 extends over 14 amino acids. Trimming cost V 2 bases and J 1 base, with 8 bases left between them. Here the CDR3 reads CASSFDMGTDTQYF. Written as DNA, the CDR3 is TGTGCCAGCAGCTTTGACATGGGCACAGATACGCAGTATTTT.

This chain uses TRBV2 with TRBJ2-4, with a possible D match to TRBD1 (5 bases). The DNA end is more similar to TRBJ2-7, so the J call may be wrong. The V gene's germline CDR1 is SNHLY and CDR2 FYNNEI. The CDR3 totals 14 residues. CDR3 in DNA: TGTGCCAGCAGTGGAGAGCAGGGCCCCTACGAGCAGTACTTC. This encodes CASSGEQGPYEQYF.

This CDR3 is CASGSQGAVHEQYF. CDR3 in DNA: TGTGCCAGCGGATCACAGGGGGCTGTCCACGAGCAGTACTTC. The rearrangement uses TRBV14 and TRBJ2-7; 9 positions match TRBD1. This CDR3 is built from 14 residues. V lost 8 bases and J lost 5; bases outside the gene matches: 10. The germline gives CDR1 SGHDN, CDR2 FVKESK. The entire variable domain, with the rest obtained from reference TRBV14 and TRBJ2-7, is as follows: EAGVTQFPSHSVIEKGQTVTLRCDPISGHDNLYWYRRVMGKEIKFLLHFVKESKQDESGMPNNRFLAERTGGTYSTLKVQPAELEDSGVYFCASGSQGAVHEQYFGPGTRLTVT.

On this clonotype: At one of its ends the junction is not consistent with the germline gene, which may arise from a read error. CDR3 in DNA: TGCAGCGTTCCCCAGACCAACACAGATACGCATTATTTT. This codes for CSVPQTNTDTHYF. This rearrangement joins TRBV29-1 to TRBJ2-3; D unresolved. The CDR3 consists of 13 residues. Per germline, CDR1 SQVTM and CDR2 ANQGSEA.